Listed below are T cell receptor beta chains from one sample, sequenced in a study of patients and donors after allogeneic stem cell transplantation. Each CDR3 protein gets one entry after TCRdb re-called the RT-PCR reads with MiXCR. The sample shows 150,000 to 200,000 distinct CDR3 sequences, 24% of them seen only once. Sequenced material: blood, either unsorted or a sorted T cell fraction (not recorded which). These receptors originate from a human donor who was either an allogeneic HSCT recipient or a stem cell or donor lymphocyte infusion donor (not recorded which). It is not recorded whose cells these are; they may come from a transplant donor. CDR3s include the opening cysteine and the closing phenylalanine or tryptophan. A D gene is named only where the DNA matches it firmly. Size tells how often a clone was seen (once, few, many) or the class of an expanded clone, and some rows leave it out.

D gene: TRBD2; V gene: TRBV12-3/TRBV12-4; J gene: TRBJ2-1; clone size: few; CDR3 protein: CASSLGRGGLRPSSSYNEQFF; CDR3 DNA: TGTGCCAGCAGTTTAGGGCGCGGGGGACTACGTCCCTCCAGCTCCTACAATGAGCAGTTCTTC
D gene: NA; V gene: TRBV12-3/TRBV12-4; J gene: TRBJ1-1; clone size: NA; CDR3 protein: CASSWTAMNTEAFF; CDR3 DNA: TGTGCCAGCAGCTGGACGGCCATGAACACTGAAGCTTTCTTT
D gene: NA; V gene: TRBV27; J gene: TRBJ1-5; clone size: NA; CDR3 protein: CASSLSGQKLNQPQHF; CDR3 DNA: TGTGCCAGCAGTTTATCGGGCCAAAAACTCAATCAGCCCCAGCATTTT
D gene: NA; V gene: TRBV20-1; J gene: TRBJ2-3; clone size: few; CDR3 protein: CSARDRRSLDTQYF; CDR3 DNA: TGCAGTGCTAGAGATCGGCGGAGCCTCGATACGCAGTATTTT
D gene: TRBD2; V gene: TRBV11-3; J gene: TRBJ2-1; clone size: few; CDR3 protein: CASSPGTSGRNEQFF; CDR3 DNA: TGTGCCAGCAGCCCAGGGACTAGCGGACGAAATGAGCAGTTCTTC
D gene: NA; V gene: TRBV30; J gene: TRBJ1-2; clone size: few; CDR3 protein: CAWSPEFSGGGYTF; CDR3 DNA: TGTGCCTGGAGTCCAGAGTTTTCCGGGGGCGGCTACACCTTC
D gene: NA; V gene: TRBV18; J gene: TRBJ2-7; clone size: NA; CDR3 protein: CASSRTASSYEQYF; CDR3 DNA: TGTGCCAGCTCACGGACAGCGAGCTCCTACGAGCAGTACTTC
D gene: TRBD1; V gene: TRBV12-3/TRBV12-4; J gene: TRBJ1-5; clone size: many; CDR3 protein: CASNRGTANQPQHF; CDR3 DNA: TGTGCCAGCAATAGAGGGACAGCTAATCAGCCCCAGCATTTT
D gene: TRBD2; V gene: TRBV11-3; J gene: TRBJ2-3; clone size: few; CDR3 protein: CASSPSGTDTQYF; CDR3 DNA: TGTGCCAGCAGCCCTAGCGGGACAGATACGCAGTATTTT
D gene: NA; V gene: TRBV7-7; J gene: TRBJ2-1; clone size: NA; CDR3 protein: CASSQGPRDEQFF; CDR3 DNA: TGTGCCAGCAGCCAAGGGCCCAGGGATGAGCAGTTCTTC
D gene: TRBD1; V gene: TRBV10-3; J gene: TRBJ2-5; clone size: NA; CDR3 protein: CAIALRQGVGTQYF; CDR3 DNA: TGTGCCATCGCCCTCAGACAGGGCGTAGGGACCCAGTACTTC
D gene: TRBD2; V gene: TRBV7-9; J gene: TRBJ2-5; clone size: few; CDR3 protein: CASRDPGLAGDWETQYF; CDR3 DNA: TGTGCCAGCAGAGACCCGGGACTAGCGGGAGACTGGGAGACCCAGTACTTC
D gene: TRBD1; V gene: TRBV20-1; J gene: TRBJ1-2; clone size: few; CDR3 protein: CSASDRGSVGYGYTF; CDR3 DNA: TGCAGTGCTAGCGACAGGGGGTCTGTGGGCTATGGCTACACCTTC
D gene: NA; V gene: TRBV5-1; J gene: TRBJ1-2; clone size: once; CDR3 protein: CASSSTAYGYTF; CDR3 DNA: TGCGCCAGCAGCTCGACAGCCTATGGCTACACCTTC
D gene: NA; V gene: TRBV5-1; J gene: TRBJ2-5; clone size: few; CDR3 protein: CASSFDRGEETQYF; CDR3 DNA: TGCGCCAGCAGCTTCGACAGAGGAGAGGAGACCCAGTACTTC
D gene: NA; V gene: TRBV15; J gene: TRBJ1-6; clone size: NA; CDR3 protein: CATSRLLQGLYNSPLHF; CDR3 DNA: TGTGCCACCAGCAGATTATTACAGGGACTATATAATTCACCCCTCCACTTT
D gene: NA; V gene: TRBV25-1; J gene: TRBJ2-4; clone size: few; CDR3 protein: CASSELRALAKNIQYF; CDR3 DNA: TGTGCCAGCAGTGAATTGAGGGCACTAGCCAAAAACATTCAGTACTTC
D gene: NA; V gene: TRBV12-3/TRBV12-4; J gene: TRBJ2-1; clone size: few; CDR3 protein: CASSWSGNEQFF; CDR3 DNA: TGTGCCAGCTCCTGGAGCGGCAATGAGCAGTTCTTC
D gene: TRBD2; V gene: TRBV7-2; J gene: TRBJ2-1; clone size: NA; CDR3 protein: CASSEIGTSGSSYNEQFF; CDR3 DNA: TGTGCCAGCAGCGAAATAGGGACTAGCGGGAGCTCCTACAATGAGCAGTTCTTC
D gene: TRBD2; V gene: TRBV5-1; J gene: TRBJ2-1; clone size: NA; CDR3 protein: CASSLDGLAGGNEQFF; CDR3 DNA: TGCGCCAGCAGCTTGGACGGACTAGCGGGAGGAAATGAGCAGTTCTTC
D gene: NA; V gene: TRBV12-3/TRBV12-4; J gene: TRBJ2-2; clone size: NA; CDR3 protein: CASSIQGGNTGELFF; CDR3 DNA: TGTGCCAGCAGTATACAGGGAGGTAACACCGGGGAGCTGTTTTTT
D gene: NA; V gene: TRBV27; J gene: TRBJ2-4; clone size: NA; CDR3 protein: CASSFVVGVGRNIQYF; CDR3 DNA: TGTGCCAGCAGTTTTGTGGTGGGAGTAGGACGAAACATTCAGTACTTC
D gene: NA; V gene: TRBV12-3/TRBV12-4; J gene: TRBJ1-6; clone size: few; CDR3 protein: CASSFKANSPLHF; CDR3 DNA: TGTGCCAGCAGTTTCAAAGCCAATTCACCCCTCCACTTT
D gene: NA; V gene: TRBV20-1; J gene: TRBJ1-3; clone size: NA; CDR3 protein: CSAYPSLGNTIYF; CDR3 DNA: TGCAGTGCGTACCCTAGTTTGGGAAACACCATATATTTT
D gene: NA; V gene: TRBV4-1; J gene: TRBJ1-2; clone size: NA; CDR3 protein: CASSQEPTDNYGYTF; CDR3 DNA: TGCGCCAGCAGCCAGGAGCCGACAGATAACTATGGCTACACCTTC
D gene: TRBD2; V gene: TRBV12-3/TRBV12-4; J gene: TRBJ2-1; clone size: NA; CDR3 protein: CASSPSRLAVYNEQFF; CDR3 DNA: TGTGCCAGCAGTCCTTCGAGGCTAGCGGTCTACAATGAGCAGTTCTTC
D gene: NA; V gene: TRBV7-6; J gene: TRBJ2-3; clone size: NA; CDR3 protein: CASNDPLGASISDTQYF; CDR3 DNA: TGTGCCAGCAATGACCCCCTTGGGGCTAGCATTTCAGATACGCAGTATTTT
D gene: NA; V gene: TRBV7-2; J gene: TRBJ2-3; clone size: NA; CDR3 protein: CASSDHTRDSQYF; CDR3 DNA: TGTGCCAGCTCGGACCACACCAGGGACTCGCAGTATTTT
D gene: NA; V gene: TRBV7-9; J gene: TRBJ1-6; clone size: NA; CDR3 protein: CASTLGMIDNSPLHF; CDR3 DNA: TGTGCCAGCACTTTAGGAATGATAGATAATTCACCCCTCCACTTT
D gene: NA; V gene: TRBV12-3/TRBV12-4; J gene: TRBJ2-7; clone size: NA; CDR3 protein: CASTRSLNYEQYF; CDR3 DNA: TGTGCCAGTACAAGGAGTCTTAACTACGAGCAGTACTTC
D gene: NA; V gene: TRBV9; J gene: TRBJ2-7; clone size: few; CDR3 protein: CASSAPYNEQYF; CDR3 DNA: TGTGCCAGCAGCGCCCCGTATAACGAGCAGTACTTC
D gene: NA; V gene: TRBV4-1; J gene: TRBJ1-2; clone size: few; CDR3 protein: CASSGGNSGNYGYTF; CDR3 DNA: TGCGCCAGCAGCGGGGGAAATTCAGGGAACTATGGCTACACCTTC
D gene: TRBD2; V gene: TRBV20-1; J gene: TRBJ2-7; clone size: few; CDR3 protein: CSARDLTSGRRDEQYF; CDR3 DNA: TGCAGTGCTAGAGATCTAACTAGCGGGAGAAGGGACGAGCAGTACTTC
D gene: TRBD1; V gene: TRBV24-1; J gene: TRBJ1-2; clone size: NA; CDR3 protein: CATSGQRNYGYTF; CDR3 DNA: TGTGCCACCTCGGGACAGAGAAACTATGGCTACACCTTC
D gene: NA; V gene: TRBV5-1; J gene: TRBJ1-2; clone size: many; CDR3 protein: CASSLGDSYGYTF; CDR3 DNA: TGCGCCAGCAGCCTAGGCGACAGCTATGGCTACACCTTC
D gene: NA; V gene: TRBV18; J gene: TRBJ1-4; clone size: few; CDR3 protein: CASSPPRPLPFNEKLFF; CDR3 DNA: TGTGCCAGCTCACCACCCAGACCTCTTCCATTTAATGAAAAACTGTTTTTT
D gene: TRBD1; V gene: TRBV20-1; J gene: TRBJ1-5; clone size: NA; CDR3 protein: CSARIRGQVDQPQHF; CDR3 DNA: TGCAGTGCTAGAATCAGGGGACAGGTCGATCAGCCCCAGCATTTT
D gene: NA; V gene: TRBV20-1; J gene: TRBJ2-4; clone size: NA; CDR3 protein: CSAKEGAKNIQYF; CDR3 DNA: TGCAGTGCTAAGGAAGGGGCCAAAAACATTCAGTACTTC